The present TCR beta chain was sequenced within a study of T cell responses to AZD1222 COVID-19 vaccine. Study-level points and caveats: Baseline seropositivity occurred in only a handful of AZD1222 recipients. Mapped onto spike, vaccine-associated CD4 TCRs spanned it and were dominant at 160-218 and 743-854.

TCRdb's table, derived via immunoSEQ multiplex PCR, lists solely in-frame clones and lacks some. The repertoire holds fewer than 150,000 clones, around 89% seen once, with 7.1% in the top ten. Details on this clone: Its antigen is undetermined.

The V and J ends lost 1 base and 0 bases respectively, with 22 bases between them. Germline V gene data show CDR1 as SEHNR and CDR2 as FQNEAQ (reference sequence). This CDR3 region has 19 residues. The receptor comes from an adult who received the AZD1222 COVID-19 vaccine. The V gene is TRBV7-9, the J gene TRBJ2-7; D tentatively reads TRBD1 or TRBD2 (5 bases each). The source was peripheral blood, collected 28 days after the second AZD1222 dose. This chain's CDR3 is CASSLVLGKPGTVSYEQYF. CDR3 coding DNA: TGTGCCAGCAGCTTAGTATTGGGAAAACCCGGGACGGTCTCCTACGAGCAGTACTTC.